This T cell receptor (beta chain) was recovered during a study of blood T cell repertoires in COVID-19. Enrollees, about 18 to 89 years old, lived in about two dozen US areas. Repertoires were generated with immunoSEQ multiplex PCR, while TCRdb's copy carries only in-frame clones and drops some. The sample consists of just over 250,000 clones, around 84% of them appearing once. The CDR3 contains 16 residues. Germline CDR1 LNHDA, CDR2 SQIVND (reference sequence). Trimming at V came to 3 bases and at J to 5 bases, leaving 12 bases not matched to a gene. The clonotype originates from a man aged 30 to 39 with acute COVID-19. The gene calls are TRBV19 and TRBJ1-1; the match to TRBD1 covers 7 bases. Material: PBMCs or T cells enriched from blood (not recorded which). For the CDR3, the DNA is TGTGCCAGTAGTATCTACCCGACAGGGAGAGAAACTGAAGCTTTCTTT. It yields the protein CASSIYPTGRETEAFF.